The 29 T cell receptor beta chains presented below share a single source sample, sequenced in a study of OX40 agonist ivuxolimab in advanced cancers. TCRdb's table, derived via immunoSEQ multiplex PCR, lists solely in-frame clones and lacks some. The repertoire includes fewer than 85,000 clones, 85% to 90% of them detected once, and over 0.9% sits in the top ten. The sequenced sample was CD4+ or CD8+ T cells sorted from blood, obtained in a trial of the OX40 agonist ivuxolimab. The receptors shown here come from an adult with an advanced solid tumor such as melanoma, head and neck, liver or kidney cancer.

The rearrangement uses TRBV5-6 and TRBJ1-1; D unclear. CDR1 is SGHDT and CDR2 is YYEEEE in the germline V gene. CDR3 length: 15 residues. The V gene lost 4 bases and the J gene lost 1 base, with 14 bases spanning the gap. CDR3 protein: CASSPLRQSNTEAFF. CDR3 DNA sequence: TGTGCCAGCAGCCCCCTCCGGCAGTCGAACACTGAAGCTTTCTTT.

The chain combines TRBV19 with TRBJ1-5, with no clear D. This CDR3 region has 13 residues. Germline V gene lookup returns CDR1 LNHDA and CDR2 SQIVND (reference sequence). V was cut by 5 bases and J by 1 base, with 6 bases left in between. The CDR3 region is CASSYASNQPQHF. CDR3 sequence (DNA): TGTGCCAGTAGTTATGCGAGCAATCAGCCCCAGCATTTT.

This chain connects TRBV12-5 to TRBJ2-6; the D call may be TRBD1 or TRBD2 (5 bases each). The CDR3 totals 16 residues. Trimming removed 9 bases at V and 2 bases at J, with 17 bases between. Germline lookup yields CDR1 LGHNT and CDR2 FRNRAP. The CDR3 DNA follows: TGTGCTAGCCAGGGACGCCTCATGACTGGGGCCAACGTCCTGACTTTC. Amino acid sequence: CASQGRLMTGANVLTF.

The gene calls are TRBV2 and TRBJ1-5, with 8 bases aligning to TRBD1. The CDR3 extends over 14 amino acids. V was clipped by 5 bases and J by 7 bases; unmatched bases: 7. Germline CDR1 and CDR2: SNHLY and FYNNEI. In nucleotides, the CDR3 is TGTGCCAGCAGTACGGGGACAGGAGGACAGCCCCAGCATTTT. Amino acids: CASSTGTGGQPQHF.

The V call is TRBV2, the J call TRBJ2-7, with 12 positions matching TRBD2. V lost 6 bases, J lost 1 base, and 4 bases stayed unmatched. The CDR3 is made up of 15 amino acids. Germline CDR1 reads SNHLY; CDR2 reads FYNNEI. The CDR3 sequence: CASREGLAGSYEQYF. CDR3 nucleotide sequence: TGTGCCAGCAGGGAGGGACTAGCGGGTTCCTACGAGCAGTACTTC.

The chain carries TRBV9 and TRBJ1-3; no clear D gene. CDR3 length: 16 amino acids. V was clipped by 0 bases and J by 0 bases, with 10 bases between them. CDR1 and CDR2 (germline): SGDLS, YYNGEE. DNA of the CDR3: TGTGCCAGCAGCGTAGAAGGACCGAGCTCTGGAAACACCATATATTTT. This encodes CASSVEGPSSGNTIYF.

The CDR3 region has the DNA TGTGCCAGCAGCTGGGGACAGGGGGGGGATCAGCCCCAGCATTTT. Amino acid sequence: CASSWGQGGDQPQHF. The V gene is TRBV5-8, the J gene TRBJ1-5, with 11 nucleotides matching TRBD1. The CDR3 runs to 15 residues. Germline assignment: CDR1 SGHTS and CDR2 YDEGEE. The V gene end was trimmed by 3 bases and the J gene end by 5 bases; junction bases not matched to a gene: 4.

This chain links TRBV11-3 with TRBJ1-1; D remains unclear. The CDR3 covers 14 residues. Germline loops: CDR1 SGHNT, CDR2 YENEEA. Trimming left V 1 base short and J 1 base short, with 7 bases between. The CDR3: CASSLGARNTEAFF. The CDR3 DNA sequence: TGTGCCAGCAGCTTAGGGGCGAGGAACACTGAAGCTTTCTTT.

CDR3 DNA: TGTGCCAGCAGGGGACAGGGAACGTTCTGGAGCACTGAAGCTTTCTTT. Translating gives CASRGQGTFWSTEAFF. The V gene is TRBV11-1, the J gene TRBJ1-1; 9 nucleotides align to TRBD1. The CDR3 extends over 16 amino acids. From germline, CDR1 is SGHAT and CDR2 FQDESV (reference sequence). Losses at the gene ends were 6 bases for V and 4 bases for J; bases not matched to a gene: 12.

This clone has only one observation. The genes are TRBV30 and TRBJ1-4; D unresolved. Trimming pared 2 bases from V and 8 bases from J, leaving 18 bases between. This CDR3 is built from 15 residues. Germline V gene data show CDR1 as GTSNPN and CDR2 as SVGIG (reference sequence). CDR3 protein: CAWSQGSGLREKLFF. For the CDR3, the DNA is TGTGCCTGGAGTCAAGGGTCGGGGTTACGGGAAAAACTGTTTTTT.

This clone was seen a few times. This sequence joins TRBV6-1 and TRBJ1-6; 10 nucleotides agree with TRBD1. This CDR3 is built from 15 residues. With V trimmed by 6 bases and J by 8 bases, 7 bases remained unmatched. CDR1 is MNHNS, CDR2 SASEGT, per germline. The CDR3, as DNA: TGTGCCAGCAGCCTGAAGGGACAGGGGTATTCACCCCTCCACTTT. It translates to CASSLKGQGYSPLHF.

The chain has TRBV6-4 and TRBJ1-1, with no clear D. In germline, CDR1 is MRHNA, CDR2 SNTAGT. This CDR3 is 13 amino acids long. V was cut by 4 bases and J by 4 bases, with 10 bases left in between. In DNA, the CDR3 is TGTGCCAGCAGTGCGGTATTGGGCACTGAAGCTTTCTTT. Translating it yields CASSAVLGTEAFF.

There are a few counts of this clone. The chain has TRBV30 and TRBJ1-6, with unresolved D. CDR1 GTSNPN and CDR2 SVGIG come from the germline V gene (reference sequence). CDR3 length: 13 residues. With 0 bases removed from V and 5 bases from J, the gap between germline ends came to 5 bases. The CDR3 spells CAWSVQNNSPLHF. The CDR3, as DNA: TGTGCCTGGAGTGTACAGAATAATTCACCCCTCCACTTT.

V usage is TRBV12-5 and J usage is TRBJ1-1; D gene uncertain. Trimming left V 2 bases short and J 6 bases short, with 13 bases between. Germline CDR1 is LGHNT and CDR2 is FRNRAP. CDR3 length equals 14 residues. CDR3 in amino acids: CASGLRPSEPEAFF. CDR3 DNA sequence: TGTGCTAGTGGTTTGAGGCCCAGCGAACCTGAAGCTTTCTTT.

J is TRBJ2-1 and V is TRBV6-6, with D uncertain. The CDR3 loop spans 13 amino acids. Germline loops: CDR1 MNHNY, CDR2 SVGAGI (reference sequence). With 3 bases removed from V and 7 bases from J, the gap between germline ends came to 10 bases. The CDR3 protein is CASSYGPWNEQFF. The CDR3 nucleotides read TGTGCCAGCAGTTATGGCCCTTGGAATGAGCAGTTCTTC.

The chain uses TRBV5-4 and TRBJ1-2; TRBD1 aligns across 8 bases. The CDR3 has 14 residues. Germline lookup yields CDR1 SGHNT and CDR2 YYREEE (reference sequence). The V and J ends lost 4 bases and 4 bases, in that order; junction bases with no gene match: 6. DNA for the CDR3: TGTGCCAGCAGCCTGATGACAGGGGCCTATGGCTACACCTTC. Translating gives CASSLMTGAYGYTF.

V and J are TRBV19 and TRBJ1-5; 8 bases are shared with TRBD1. There are 15 residues in the CDR3. The V gene's germline CDR1 is LNHDA and CDR2 SQIVND (reference sequence). After removal of 6 bases from V and 0 bases from J, the junction contained 4 bases not matched to a gene. CDR3 coding DNA: TGTGCCAGTAGGGACAGGGCTTATAGCAATCAGCCCCAGCATTTT. Protein sequence: CASRDRAYSNQPQHF.

The J gene is TRBJ2-7, the V gene TRBV6-5; TRBD2 aligns across 7 bases. In germline, CDR1 is MNHEY, CDR2 SVGAGI. CDR3 length equals 16 residues. With V trimmed by 3 bases and J by 5 bases, 13 bases remained unmatched. CDR3 loop: CASSYTSADVLNEQYF. The CDR3, as DNA: TGTGCCAGCAGTTATACTAGCGCCGACGTCCTAAACGAGCAGTACTTC.

The chain employs TRBV9 and TRBJ2-4, with D perhaps TRBD2 (6 bases). Deletions cut 1 base from V and 7 bases from J, with 9 bases between. Germline CDR1 is SGDLS and CDR2 is YYNGEE. CDR3 length: 13 amino acids. The CDR3 reads CASSVMEGNIQYF. Here the CDR3 DNA reads TGTGCCAGCAGCGTAATGGAGGGGAACATTCAGTACTTC.

The table lists this clone with a count of one. The chain employs TRBV5-5 and TRBJ1-1, with D maybe TRBD1 (5 bases). V lost 6 bases and J lost 1, with 19 bases in between. The CDR3 length is 16 residues. The germline V gene has CDR1 SGHKS and CDR2 YYEKEE (reference sequence). The CDR3 reads CASTWGNRQTNTEAFF. The CDR3 DNA reads as TGTGCCAGCACCTGGGGAAATAGACAGACGAACACTGAAGCTTTCTTT.

This chain uses TRBV4-2 with TRBJ2-5; 8 bases map to TRBD2. This CDR3 contains 16 residues. V shed 0 bases, J shed 6 bases, and the junction held 9 bases outside the gene matches. Looked up from germline, CDR1 is LGHNA and CDR2 is YNFKEQ. CDR3 amino acids: CASSQESGGRMKTQYF. Here the CDR3 DNA reads TGTGCCAGCAGCCAAGAGTCGGGGGGGAGGATGAAGACCCAGTACTTC.

This sequence joins TRBV10-1 and TRBJ2-3, with 14 bases that match TRBD2. Germline V lookup: CDR1 WNHNN, CDR2 SYGVQD (reference sequence). This CDR3 contains 17 residues. Losses at the gene ends were 5 bases for V and 2 bases for J; bases not matched to a gene: 6. CDR3: CASSLSGLAGATDTQYF. The CDR3 coding sequence is TGCGCCAGCAGTCTGTCGGGACTAGCGGGAGCCACAGATACGCAGTATTTT.

V and J are TRBV4-3 and TRBJ2-6; D remains unclear. The V end was cut by 4 bases, the J end by 0 bases, with 13 bases between. CDR3 size: 17 residues. CDR1 LGHNA and CDR2 YSLEER come from the germline V gene. The CDR3 sequence: CASSPQPDASGANVLTF. The CDR3, as DNA: TGCGCCAGCAGCCCGCAGCCCGACGCCTCTGGGGCCAACGTCCTGACTTTC.

The rearrangement links TRBV7-3 to TRBJ2-2; the D call may be TRBD1 or TRBD2 (5 bases each). The CDR3 is 16 amino acids. Germline CDR1 reads SGHTA; CDR2 reads FQGTGA. V lost 0 bases to trimming and J lost 5 bases, with 13 bases between them. The DNA for the CDR3 is TGTGCCAGCAGCTTAACGGTTGGGACGGGTACCGGGGAGCTGTTTTTT. Its translation: CASSLTVGTGTGELFF.

In this sample, this clone turned up once. The genes are TRBV6-5 and TRBJ2-4; 10 bases fit TRBD1. The CDR3 length is 15 residues. Trimming cost V 3 bases and J 9 bases; bases outside gene matches: 8. CDR1 and CDR2 from the germline V gene are MNHEY and SVGAGI. The CDR3 region has the DNA TGTGCCAGCAGTTATTCTGACAGGGGGCGCAGCATTCAGTACTTC. Translation gives CASSYSDRGRSIQYF.

V is TRBV7-9 and J is TRBJ1-2; weak D call: TRBD1 (6 bases). V was shortened by 4 bases and J by 2 bases, with 14 bases between the two germline ends. This CDR3 region has 15 residues. In germline, CDR1 is SEHNR, CDR2 FQNEAQ (reference sequence). CDR3 sequence reads: CASSYPGDLNYGYTF. The DNA for the CDR3 is TGTGCCAGCAGCTATCCAGGGGATCTAAACTATGGCTACACCTTC. Filled out from reference TRBV7-9 and TRBJ1-2, the complete variable domain reads DTGVSQNPRHKITKRGQNVTFRCDPISEHNRLYWYRQTLGQGPEFLTYFQNEAQLEKSRLLSDRFSAERPKGSFSTLEIQRTEQGDSAMYLCASSYPGDLNYGYTFGSGTRLTVV.

This sequence joins TRBV19 and TRBJ1-1; D is undetermined. V lost 3 bases, J lost 3 bases, and 8 bases lay in between. Germline assignment: CDR1 LNHDA and CDR2 SQIVND (reference sequence). The CDR3 has 13 residues. This CDR3 is CASSMGLDTEAFF. In nucleotides, the CDR3 is TGTGCCAGTAGTATGGGCCTGGACACTGAAGCTTTCTTT.

V and J are TRBV6-5 and TRBJ2-7, with 7 bases aligning to TRBD2. V shed 6 bases and J 4 bases; nucleotides not matched to a gene: 9. The germline V gene encodes CDR1 MNHEY and CDR2 SVGAGI. This CDR3 spans 14 amino acids. In nucleotides, the CDR3 is TGTGCCAGCAGCCCCGGACTAGTTGGGTACGAGCAGTACTTC. It is translated as CASSPGLVGYEQYF.

V is TRBV11-2 and J is TRBJ1-6; the match to TRBD1 covers 9 bases. The CDR3 totals 16 residues. From germline, CDR1 is SGHAT and CDR2 FQNNGV. With 4 bases clipped from V and 5 bases from J, the junction kept 6 bases outside the gene matches. The CDR3 spells CASSYGQGINNSPLHF. The CDR3, as DNA: TGTGCCAGCAGCTATGGACAGGGGATCAATAATTCACCCCTCCACTTT.